These T cell receptor beta chains were read from a single sample in a study of T cell responses to AZD1222 COVID-19 vaccine. Here immunoSEQ multiplex PCR was the method, and the copy in TCRdb shows in-frame clones only, minus some. Of 95,000 to 150,000 clones in the sample, about nine tenths were seen once. The sample in question was peripheral blood, obtained on day 0 of AZD1222 vaccination. These receptors were obtained from an adult in good health. The CDR3 runs from the conserved cysteine through the conserved F or W. Each record gives: V gene, J gene, clone size, CDR3 protein. Clone size is stated in some rows and not others, as once, few, many or a class when expanded.

v_gene: TRBV9
j_gene: TRBJ2-7
abundance: -
CDR3aa: CASSVIQGGEQYF

v_gene: TRBV28
j_gene: TRBJ1-4
abundance: -
CDR3aa: CASRTLLRGANEKLFF

v_gene: TRBV24-1
j_gene: TRBJ2-2
abundance: -
CDR3aa: CATTTGLTGELFF

v_gene: TRBV7-9
j_gene: TRBJ1-4
abundance: -
CDR3aa: CASSPPALETNEKLFF

v_gene: TRBV5-1
j_gene: TRBJ1-1
abundance: -
CDR3aa: CASSLGAGGYTEAFF

v_gene: TRBV25-1
j_gene: TRBJ1-1
abundance: -
CDR3aa: CASSESEGAYTEAFF

v_gene: TRBV28
j_gene: TRBJ2-7
abundance: -
CDR3aa: CASSLEGLRDEQYF

v_gene: TRBV5-1
j_gene: TRBJ2-3
abundance: -
CDR3aa: CASSFDPRTDTQYF

v_gene: TRBV2
j_gene: TRBJ1-4
abundance: few
CDR3aa: CASSESRTGKLFF

v_gene: TRBV7-3
j_gene: TRBJ1-3
abundance: once
CDR3aa: CASSLSSGSGNTIYF